Here is one T cell receptor beta chain with its context. What it binds is unknown. Trimming took off 1 base at V and 4 bases at J, with 9 bases between the two ends. Germline loops: CDR1 SGHRS, CDR2 YFSETQ. The CDR3 totals 14 residues. Donors likely had unrecorded immune exposures despite being nominally healthy when sampled. This sample was taken from a study of cytomegalovirus exposure and HLA in healthy donors. General study findings and limits: Within the data, a cluster of highly shared sequence variants was likely a sequencing artifact.

60 Vbeta and 13 Jbeta primers were used in PCR. Profiled with immunoSEQ multiplex PCR; TCRdb holds only in-frame clones, not every one. This listing includes about 60,000 clones. The source is a woman under 30 in good health and CMV-seronegative. Sample: PBMCs. This chain joins TRBV5-1 and TRBJ1-5; D may be TRBD1 (5 bases). The CDR3 reads CASSLSPGNQPQHF. CDR3 nucleotide sequence: TGCGCCAGCAGCTTGTCCCCAGGGAATCAGCCCCAGCATTTT.